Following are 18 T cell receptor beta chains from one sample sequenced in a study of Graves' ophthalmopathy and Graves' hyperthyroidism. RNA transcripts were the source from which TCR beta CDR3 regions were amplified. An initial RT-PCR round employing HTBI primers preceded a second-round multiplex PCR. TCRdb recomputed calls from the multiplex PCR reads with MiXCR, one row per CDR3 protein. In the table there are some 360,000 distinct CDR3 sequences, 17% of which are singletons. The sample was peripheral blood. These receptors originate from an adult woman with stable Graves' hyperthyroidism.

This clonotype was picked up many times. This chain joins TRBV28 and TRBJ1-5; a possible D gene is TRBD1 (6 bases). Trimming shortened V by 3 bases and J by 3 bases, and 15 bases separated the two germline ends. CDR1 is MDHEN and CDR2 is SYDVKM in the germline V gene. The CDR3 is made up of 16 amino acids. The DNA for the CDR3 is TGTGCCAGCAGTTTGGGGGGGCAGTTATACAATCAGCCCCAGCATTTT. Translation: CASSLGGQLYNQPQHF.

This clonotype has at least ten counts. The CDR3 DNA follows: TGTGCCACCAGTGATAGACGGGTCAATCATAGCAATCAGCCCCAGCATTTT. It specifies CATSDRRVNHSNQPQHF. The chain recombines TRBV24-1 with TRBJ1-5; D not resolved. CDR1 and CDR2 from the germline V gene are KGHDR and SFDVKD. This CDR3 is 17 amino acids long. V dropped 3 bases and J dropped 0 bases, with 14 bases sitting between them.

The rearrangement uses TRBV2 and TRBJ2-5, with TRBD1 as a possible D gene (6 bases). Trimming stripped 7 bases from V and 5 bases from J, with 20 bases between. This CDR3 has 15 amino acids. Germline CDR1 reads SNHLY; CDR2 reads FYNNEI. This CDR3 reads CASNTNNRVPETQYF. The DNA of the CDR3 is TGTGCCAGCAACACCAACAACAGGGTCCCGGAGACCCAGTACTTC.

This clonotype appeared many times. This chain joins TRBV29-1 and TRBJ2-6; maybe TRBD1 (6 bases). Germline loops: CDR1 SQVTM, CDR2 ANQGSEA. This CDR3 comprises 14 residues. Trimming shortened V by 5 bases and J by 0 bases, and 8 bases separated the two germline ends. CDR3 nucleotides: TGCAGCGTTCGGACAGTCTCTGGGGCCAACGTCCTGACTTTC. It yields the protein CSVRTVSGANVLTF.

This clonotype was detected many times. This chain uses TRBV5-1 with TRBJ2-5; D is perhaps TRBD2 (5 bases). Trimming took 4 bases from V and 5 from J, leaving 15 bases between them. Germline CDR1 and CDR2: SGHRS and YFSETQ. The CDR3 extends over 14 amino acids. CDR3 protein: CASSIGPGGETQYF. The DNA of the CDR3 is TGCGCCAGCAGCATCGGACCGGGCGGGGAGACCCAGTACTTC. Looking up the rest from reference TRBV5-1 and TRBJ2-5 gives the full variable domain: KAGVTQTPRYLIKTRGQQVTLSCSPISGHRSVSWYQQTPGQGLQFLFEYFSETQRNKGNFPGRFSGRQFSNSRSEMNVSTLELGDSALYLCASSIGPGGETQYFGPGTRLLVL.

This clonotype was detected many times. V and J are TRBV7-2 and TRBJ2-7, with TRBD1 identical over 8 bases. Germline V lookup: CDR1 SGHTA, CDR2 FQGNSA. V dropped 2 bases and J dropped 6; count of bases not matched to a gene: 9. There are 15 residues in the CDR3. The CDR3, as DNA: TGTGCCAGCAGCTTACTTTTGGACAGGGCTTCCGAGCAGTACTTC. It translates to CASSLLLDRASEQYF.

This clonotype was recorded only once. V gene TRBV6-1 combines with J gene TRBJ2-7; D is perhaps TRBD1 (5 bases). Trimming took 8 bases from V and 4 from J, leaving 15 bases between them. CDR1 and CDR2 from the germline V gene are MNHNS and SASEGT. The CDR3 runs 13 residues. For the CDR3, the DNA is TGTGCCAGCTTTGTTCTCCCAGGGTACGAGCAGTACTTC. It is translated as CASFVLPGYEQYF.

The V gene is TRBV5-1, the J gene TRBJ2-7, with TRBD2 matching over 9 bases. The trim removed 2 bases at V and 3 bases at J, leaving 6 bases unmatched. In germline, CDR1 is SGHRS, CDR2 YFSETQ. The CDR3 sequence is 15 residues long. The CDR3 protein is CASSFSQREDYEQYF. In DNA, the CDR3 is TGCGCCAGCAGCTTCTCCCAGCGGGAGGACTACGAGCAGTACTTC.

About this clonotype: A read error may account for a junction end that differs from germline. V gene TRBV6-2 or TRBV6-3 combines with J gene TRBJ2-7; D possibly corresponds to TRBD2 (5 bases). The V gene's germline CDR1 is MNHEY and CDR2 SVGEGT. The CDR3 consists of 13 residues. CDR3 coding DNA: TGTGCCAGCACCTTGGGCGGGCCCTACGAGCAGTGCTTC. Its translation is CASTLGGPYEQCF.

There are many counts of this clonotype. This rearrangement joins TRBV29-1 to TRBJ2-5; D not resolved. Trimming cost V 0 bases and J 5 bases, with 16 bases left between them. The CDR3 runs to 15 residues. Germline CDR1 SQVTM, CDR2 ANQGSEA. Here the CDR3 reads CSVEDWKGKEETQYF. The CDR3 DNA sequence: TGCAGCGTTGAAGATTGGAAGGGAAAAGAGGAGACCCAGTACTTC.

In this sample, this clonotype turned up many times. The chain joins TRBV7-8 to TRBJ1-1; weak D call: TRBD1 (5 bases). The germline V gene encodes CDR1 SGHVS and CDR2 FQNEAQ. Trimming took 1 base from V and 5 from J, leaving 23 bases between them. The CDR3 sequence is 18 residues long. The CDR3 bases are TGTGCCAGCAGCTTAGGGGGTCCAGGGCTGGGAAGGTTGACTGAAGCTTTCTTT. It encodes CASSLGGPGLGRLTEAFF.

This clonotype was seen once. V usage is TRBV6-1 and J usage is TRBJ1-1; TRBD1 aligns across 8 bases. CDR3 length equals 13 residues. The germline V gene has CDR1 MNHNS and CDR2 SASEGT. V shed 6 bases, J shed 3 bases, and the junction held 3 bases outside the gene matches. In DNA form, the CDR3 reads TGTGCCAGCAGGATACAGGGGGACACTGAAGCTTTCTTT. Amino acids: CASRIQGDTEAFF.

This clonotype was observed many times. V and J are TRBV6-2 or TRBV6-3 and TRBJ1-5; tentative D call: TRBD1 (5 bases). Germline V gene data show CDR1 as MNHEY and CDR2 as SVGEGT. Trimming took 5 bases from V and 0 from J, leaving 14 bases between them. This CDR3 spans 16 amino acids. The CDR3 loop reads CASSRRGGLSNQPQHF. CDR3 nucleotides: TGTGCCAGCAGTCGCCGGGGGGGACTTAGCAATCAGCCCCAGCATTTT.

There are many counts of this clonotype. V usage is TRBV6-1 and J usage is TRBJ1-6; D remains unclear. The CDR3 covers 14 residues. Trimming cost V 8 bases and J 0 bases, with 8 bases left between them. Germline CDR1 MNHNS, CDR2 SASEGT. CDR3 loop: CASDESSYNSPLHF. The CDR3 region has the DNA TGTGCCAGCGACGAGAGCTCCTATAATTCACCCCTCCACTTT.

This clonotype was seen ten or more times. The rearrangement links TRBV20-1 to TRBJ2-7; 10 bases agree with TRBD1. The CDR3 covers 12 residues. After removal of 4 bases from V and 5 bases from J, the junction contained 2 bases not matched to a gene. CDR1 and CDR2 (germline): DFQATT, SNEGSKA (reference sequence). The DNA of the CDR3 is TGCAGTGCTACGGACAGGGGGGACGAGCAGTACTTC. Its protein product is CSATDRGDEQYF.

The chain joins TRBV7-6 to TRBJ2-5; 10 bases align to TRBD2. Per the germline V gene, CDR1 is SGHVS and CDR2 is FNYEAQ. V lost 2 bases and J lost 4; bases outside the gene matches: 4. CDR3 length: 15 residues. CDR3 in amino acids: CASSLQRGGGETQYF. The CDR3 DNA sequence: TGTGCCAGCAGCTTACAGCGGGGGGGCGGAGAGACCCAGTACTTC.

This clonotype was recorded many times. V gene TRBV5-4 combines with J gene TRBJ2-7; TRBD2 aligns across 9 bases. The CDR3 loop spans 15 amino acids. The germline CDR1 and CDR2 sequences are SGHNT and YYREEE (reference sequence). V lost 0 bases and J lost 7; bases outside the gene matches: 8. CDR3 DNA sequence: TGTGCCAGCAGCTTGGGACTAGCGGACCCCTCTGAGCAGTACTTC. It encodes CASSLGLADPSEQYF.

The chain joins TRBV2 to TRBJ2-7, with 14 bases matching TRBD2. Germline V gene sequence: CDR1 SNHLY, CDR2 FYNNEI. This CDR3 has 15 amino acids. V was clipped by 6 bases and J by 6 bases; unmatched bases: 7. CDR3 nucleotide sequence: TGTGCCAGCAGAGCCGGGACTAGCGGGAGTTCCGAGCAGTACTTC. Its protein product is CASRAGTSGSSEQYF.